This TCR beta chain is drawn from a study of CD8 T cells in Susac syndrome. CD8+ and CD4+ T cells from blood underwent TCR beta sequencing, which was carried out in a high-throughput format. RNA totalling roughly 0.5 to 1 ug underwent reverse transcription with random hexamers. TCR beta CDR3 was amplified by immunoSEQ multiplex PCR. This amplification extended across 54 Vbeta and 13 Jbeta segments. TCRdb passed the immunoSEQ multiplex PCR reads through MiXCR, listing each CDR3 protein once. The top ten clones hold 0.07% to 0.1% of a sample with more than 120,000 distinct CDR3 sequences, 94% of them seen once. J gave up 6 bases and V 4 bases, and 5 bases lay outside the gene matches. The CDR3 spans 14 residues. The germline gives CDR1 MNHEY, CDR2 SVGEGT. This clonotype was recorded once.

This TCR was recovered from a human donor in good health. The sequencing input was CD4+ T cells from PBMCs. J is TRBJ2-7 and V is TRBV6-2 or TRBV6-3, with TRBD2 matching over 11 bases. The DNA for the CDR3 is TGTGCCAGCAGTTCAACTAGCGGGAGAAGCGAGCAGTACTTC. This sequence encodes CASSSTSGRSEQYF.